A selection of T cell receptor beta chains follows, all from one sample in a study of T cells in localized non-small cell lung cancer. Some clones are missing from TCRdb's copy, which holds only in-frame ones; the method was immunoSEQ multiplex PCR. The sample carries roughly 72,000 clones, 80% recorded once. Sequencing used peripheral blood, obtained before any cancer treatment. The receptor set was obtained from a female donor older than 55 with stage I lung adenocarcinoma. Both conserved end residues are part of each CDR3. D genes are given only for firm matches. Clone sizes are given selectively: once, few, many, or a class where the clone is expanded.

j_gene | d_gene | abundance | v_gene | CDR3aa | CDR3nt
TRBJ1-2 | . | . | TRBV28 | CASSPRASAGYGYTF | TGTGCCAGCAGTCCAAGGGCCTCGGCGGGATATGGCTACACCTTC
TRBJ1-1 | . | few | TRBV11-1 | CASSLAVSTEAFF | TGTGCCAGCAGCTTAGCGGTAAGCACTGAAGCTTTCTTT
TRBJ1-1 | TRBD1 | once | TRBV11-2 | CASSFGQGPNTEAFF | TGTGCCAGCAGCTTCGGACAGGGGCCAAACACTGAAGCTTTCTTT
TRBJ2-3 | . | . | TRBV28 | CASSLIAEVTDTQYF | TGTGCCAGCAGTTTAATAGCGGAAGTAACAGATACGCAGTATTTT
TRBJ2-2 | . | . | TRBV19 | CASSITAKGPGELFF | TGTGCCAGTAGTATTACGGCGAAGGGGCCCGGGGAGCTGTTTTTT
TRBJ2-7 | . | . | TRBV6-5 | CASRPRGYSYEQYF | TGTGCCAGCAGGCCCAGGGGTTACTCCTACGAGCAGTACTTC
TRBJ1-6 | . | . | TRBV4-3 | CASSLRADNSPLHF | TGCGCCAGCAGCCTCAGGGCCGATAATTCACCCCTCCACTTT
TRBJ1-5 | TRBD1 | . | TRBV11-2 | CASSLDGQGRGNQPQHF | TGTGCCAGCAGCTTAGACGGACAGGGTAGGGGCAATCAGCCCCAGCATTTT
TRBJ2-7 | . | . | TRBV30 | CAWSVGGTSYEQYF | TGTGCCTGGAGTGTAGGCGGGACATCCTACGAGCAGTACTTC
TRBJ2-7 | . | once | TRBV5-4 | CASGGEGTASYEQYF | TGTGCCAGCGGAGGGGAGGGGACAGCGAGCTACGAGCAGTACTTC